The TCR beta chain under discussion was sequenced for a study of blood T cell repertoires in COVID-19. Overall study: Donors in the United States, Italy and Spain gave samples during acute or convalescent COVID-19.

Germline CDR1 reads SGHRS; CDR2 reads YFSETQ. V lost 1 base, J lost 0 bases, and 4 bases stayed unmatched. The CDR3 spans 16 residues. Measured with immunoSEQ multiplex PCR; TCRdb has only the in-frame clones, and not every one. The sample includes about 150,000 clones, roughly 80% of them seen just once. The sequence was obtained from a woman aged 80 or over with acute or convalescent COVID-19. This chain uses TRBV5-1 with TRBJ2-5, with 9 bases identical to TRBD2. The sample comprised peripheral blood. The CDR3 DNA follows: TGCGCCAGCAGCTTGAGGCTAGCGGGGAACCAAGAGACCCAGTACTTC. The encoded protein is CASSLRLAGNQETQYF.